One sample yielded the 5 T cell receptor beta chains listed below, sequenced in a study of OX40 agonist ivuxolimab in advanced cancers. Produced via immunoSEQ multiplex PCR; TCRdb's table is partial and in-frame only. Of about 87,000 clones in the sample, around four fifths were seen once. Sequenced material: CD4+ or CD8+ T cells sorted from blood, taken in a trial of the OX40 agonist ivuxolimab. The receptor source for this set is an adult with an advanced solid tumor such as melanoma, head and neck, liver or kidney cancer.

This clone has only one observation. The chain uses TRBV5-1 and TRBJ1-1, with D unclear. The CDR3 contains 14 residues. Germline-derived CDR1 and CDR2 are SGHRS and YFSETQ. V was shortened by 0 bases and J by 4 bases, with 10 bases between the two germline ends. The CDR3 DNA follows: TGCGCCAGCAGCTTGGGGGAATTGGGCACTGAAGCTTTCTTT. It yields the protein CASSLGELGTEAFF.

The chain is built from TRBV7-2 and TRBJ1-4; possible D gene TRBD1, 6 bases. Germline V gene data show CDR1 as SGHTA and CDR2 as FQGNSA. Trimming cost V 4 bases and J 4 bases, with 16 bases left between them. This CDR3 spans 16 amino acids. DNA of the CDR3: TGTGCCAGCAGCTCCTCGGGTCAGGGGTTTAATGAAAAACTGTTTTTT. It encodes CASSSSGQGFNEKLFF.

CDR3 in DNA: TGCGCCAGCAGCTTGGCGGGGTTCTCTGGCTACACCTTC. The encoded protein is CASSLAGFSGYTF. The J gene is TRBJ1-2, the V gene TRBV5-1; D not certain. V was pared by 0 bases and J by 7 bases, with 10 bases between. From germline, CDR1 is SGHRS and CDR2 YFSETQ. The CDR3 is 13 residues long.

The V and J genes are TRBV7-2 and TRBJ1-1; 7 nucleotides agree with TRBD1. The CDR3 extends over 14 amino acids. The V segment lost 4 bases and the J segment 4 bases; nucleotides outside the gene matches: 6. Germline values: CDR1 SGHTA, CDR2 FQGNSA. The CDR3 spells CASSSRQGGTEAFF. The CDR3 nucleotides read TGTGCCAGCAGCTCCCGACAGGGAGGCACTGAAGCTTTCTTT.

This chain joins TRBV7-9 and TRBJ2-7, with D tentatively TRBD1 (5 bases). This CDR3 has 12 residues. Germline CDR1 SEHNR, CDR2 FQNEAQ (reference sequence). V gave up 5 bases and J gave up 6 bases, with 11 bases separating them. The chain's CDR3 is CASSLMGREQYF. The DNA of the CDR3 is TGTGCCAGCAGCCTAATGGGGCGCGAGCAGTACTTC. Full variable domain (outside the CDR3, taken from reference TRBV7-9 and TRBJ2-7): DTGVSQNPRHKITKRGQNVTFRCDPISEHNRLYWYRQTLGQGPEFLTYFQNEAQLEKSRLLSDRFSAERPKGSFSTLEIQRTEQGDSAMYLCASSLMGREQYFGPGTRLTVT.